This is a list of T cell receptor beta chains from one sample in a study of spatial heterogeneity in lung cancer. TCRdb processed the 5' RACE reads anew with MiXCR; each CDR3 protein has one entry. Seen here are about 110,000 distinct CDR3 sequences, 10% to 11% observed once, and the top ten hold approximately 25%. The input for sequencing was PBMCs, taken at follow-up. The receptors were sampled from a female donor with early-stage non-small cell lung cancer. CDR3s include the opening cysteine and the closing phenylalanine or tryptophan. D genes are given only for firm matches. Rows give clone size only sometimes, using once, few, many, or a class for an expanded clone.

clone size	V gene	D gene	J gene	CDR3 length	CDR3 DNA	CDR3 protein
NA	TRBV7-9	TRBD1	TRBJ2-3	16	TGTGCCAGCAGCTTAGCGTCGGCACAGGGGGCTGATACGCAGTATTTT	CASSLASAQGADTQYF
NA	TRBV10-3	NA	TRBJ1-1	14	TGTGCCATCCGGGAACAGGGAGGGAACACTGAAGCTTTCTTT	CAIREQGGNTEAFF
NA	TRBV20-1	NA	TRBJ2-1	11	TGCAGTGCCGAGGGGCAGCCTGAGCAGTTCTTC	CSAEGQPEQFF
many	TRBV7-9	TRBD1	TRBJ2-6	16	TGTGCCAGCAGCCGGGACAGGGGTTCTGGGGCCAACGTCCTGACTTTC	CASSRDRGSGANVLTF
few	TRBV7-9	NA	TRBJ1-3	15	TGTGCCAGCAGCTTAGGTGGCCAGAATGGAAACACCATATATTTT	CASSLGGQNGNTIYF
many	TRBV2	TRBD1	TRBJ2-3	14	TGTGCCAGCAGTCCGGGACAGAGCACAGATACGCAGTATTTT	CASSPGQSTDTQYF
NA	TRBV29-1	TRBD1	TRBJ1-6	14	TGCAGCGTTAGACAGGGGTCCTATAATTCACCCCTCCACTTT	CSVRQGSYNSPLHF
NA	TRBV7-2	NA	TRBJ1-6	16	TGTGCCAGCAGCCTCAGACAAGCCTCCTATAATTCACCCCTCCACTTT	CASSLRQASYNSPLHF
few	TRBV7-9	TRBD1	TRBJ1-1	14	TGTGCCAGCAGCCCAAGACAGGGTTTCACTGAAGCTTTCTTT	CASSPRQGFTEAFF
few	TRBV27	TRBD2	TRBJ2-6	15	TGTGCCAGCAAGGGAGGGTCCTCTGGGGCCAACGTCCTGACTTTC	CASKGGSSGANVLTF
many	TRBV29-1	NA	TRBJ2-2	14	TGCAGCGGAGGGGGAGGGCCGTCCACCGGGGAGCTGTTTTTT	CSGGGGPSTGELFF
few	TRBV27	TRBD1	TRBJ1-2	17	TGTGCCAGCAGGCAGACAGGGGGCGACTTCTTCAACTATGGCTACACCTTC	CASRQTGGDFFNYGYTF
many	TRBV3-1	NA	TRBJ2-3	14	TGTGCCAGCAGCCAAGGCGCGGATACAGATACGCAGTATTTT	CASSQGADTDTQYF
NA	TRBV7-9	TRBD1	TRBJ2-1	14	TGTGCCAGCAGCTTCTTGACAGGGACCAATGAGCAGTTCTTC	CASSFLTGTNEQFF
few	TRBV2	NA	TRBJ2-5	14	TGTGCCAGCAGTGGGGACGACAGTCGAGAGACCCAGTACTTC	CASSGDDSRETQYF
few	TRBV2	NA	TRBJ1-5	13	TGTGCCAGCACGGGACAAAGCAATCAGCCCCAGCATTTT	CASTGQSNQPQHF
NA	TRBV3-1	TRBD1	TRBJ1-4	16	TGTGCCAGCAGTCCTAGACAGGGAGCAACTAATGAAAAACTGTTTTTT	CASSPRQGATNEKLFF
many	TRBV19	NA	TRBJ1-1	13	TGTGCCAGTCGCCTGACGGGGAACACTGAAGCTTTCTTT	CASRLTGNTEAFF
NA	TRBV28	NA	TRBJ1-5	13	TGTGCCAGCAGTGTTCTTAGCAATCAGCCCCAGCATTTT	CASSVLSNQPQHF
few	TRBV19	NA	TRBJ1-5	16	TGTGCCAGTAGTATGGCAGGCCTGTATAGCAATCAGCCCCAGCATTTT	CASSMAGLYSNQPQHF
many	TRBV6-2/TRBV6-3	NA	TRBJ1-5	15	TGTGCCAGCAGTATCTCTGGGGGACACGATCAGCCCCAGCATTTT	CASSISGGHDQPQHF
few	TRBV28	NA	TRBJ2-3	14	TGTGCCAGCACCTACCCCCAGAGCACAGATACGCAGTATTTT	CASTYPQSTDTQYF
NA	TRBV24-1	NA	TRBJ1-1	14	TGTGCCACCAGCGATAATACAGAGGGCACTGAAGCTTTCTTT	CATSDNTEGTEAFF
few	TRBV20-1	TRBD2	TRBJ2-3	14	TGCAGTGCTTCTAGCGGGTTTAGCACAGATACGCAGTATTTT	CSASSGFSTDTQYF
NA	TRBV24-1	NA	TRBJ1-4	13	TGTGCCACCAGCCACGCAGCTAATGAAAAACTGTTTTTT	CATSHAANEKLFF
few	TRBV2	TRBD2	TRBJ2-1	16	TGTGCCAGCAGTGAAGCGAGGCTAGCGGGAGTTAACGAGCAGTTCTTC	CASSEARLAGVNEQFF
NA	TRBV10-3	TRBD2	TRBJ2-1	14	TGTGCCATCAGTTCTAGCGGGTCCTACAATGAGCAGTTCTTC	CAISSSGSYNEQFF
many	TRBV3-1	TRBD2	TRBJ2-3	16	TGTGCCAGCAGCCTCTCTCTGGTAGCGGGAGAGTATACGCAGTATTTT	CASSLSLVAGEYTQYF
few	TRBV7-9	NA	TRBJ2-1	10	TGTGCCAGCAGCTTAAATACGGTGTTCTTC	CASSLNTVFF
many	TRBV24-1	NA	TRBJ1-5	14	TGTGCCACCAGTGATACAAATAGCAATCAGCCCCAGCATTTT	CATSDTNSNQPQHF
many	TRBV6-2/TRBV6-3	NA	TRBJ2-3	13	TGTGCCAGCATACGGCGCTTGTCAGATACGCAGTATTTT	CASIRRLSDTQYF
NA	TRBV6-6	NA	TRBJ1-2	13	TGTGCCAGCAGTTATCAGGGGACCTATGGCTACACCTTC	CASSYQGTYGYTF
many	TRBV7-6	TRBD2	TRBJ2-3	19	TGTGCCAGCAGCTTAGCGACCGGGGGACCGGGACTAGCGCCAGATACGCAGTATTTT	CASSLATGGPGLAPDTQYF
NA	TRBV5-5	TRBD1	TRBJ2-7	15	TGTGCCAGCAGCTTCCCCGGGACAGGGGTCTTCGAGCAGTACTTC	CASSFPGTGVFEQYF
many	TRBV20-1	NA	TRBJ2-1	12	TGCAGCGTGACTAGGGGAGACAATGAGCAGTTCTTC	CSVTRGDNEQFF
few	TRBV20-1	NA	TRBJ2-3	15	TGCAGTGCTACGCGACCGTTAGCCGACACAGATACGCAGTATTTT	CSATRPLADTDTQYF
few	TRBV10-3	NA	TRBJ1-1	15	TGTGCCATCAGTGATCCGCGGGGGGCGCTTATTGAAGCTTTCTTT	CAISDPRGALIEAFF
NA	TRBV6-5	NA	TRBJ2-5	14	TGTGCCACCTCCCCGGCCTACAGGGAAGAGACCCAGTACTTC	CATSPAYREETQYF
few	TRBV18	TRBD1	TRBJ2-7	14	TGTGCCAGCTCACTCGGGACAGAGACCTACGAGCAGTACTTC	CASSLGTETYEQYF
many	TRBV7-8	TRBD1	TRBJ1-5	15	TGTGCCAGCAGCCAGGGACAGGGGATCAATCAGCCCCAGCATTTT	CASSQGQGINQPQHF
many	TRBV27	TRBD1	TRBJ2-1	12	TGTGCCAGCAGTTCACAGGGGAATGAGCAGTTCTTC	CASSSQGNEQFF
many	TRBV7-2	TRBD1	TRBJ1-5	15	TGTGCCAGCAGCTCCGGACAGGGGGCCGGTCAGCCCCAGCATTTT	CASSSGQGAGQPQHF
NA	TRBV6-2/TRBV6-3	NA	TRBJ1-2	16	TGTGCCAGCAGTCGCTCCGGGACGCAGGCTAACTATGGCTACACCTTC	CASSRSGTQANYGYTF
many	TRBV28	TRBD2	TRBJ2-7	18	TGTGCCAGCAGTTTCGTTTCTAGCGGGAGCTGGTCGGGCGACGAGCAGTACTTC	CASSFVSSGSWSGDEQYF
NA	TRBV19	TRBD1	TRBJ2-3	15	TGTGCCAGTAGTACTCGACAGGGGCGCACAGATACGCAGTATTTT	CASSTRQGRTDTQYF
few	TRBV2	NA	TRBJ1-4	13	TGTGCCAGCAGAGGTTTGAGGAATGAAAAACTGTTTTTT	CASRGLRNEKLFF
few	TRBV25-1	TRBD1	TRBJ2-5	16	TGTGCCAGCAGTGAACTGTACCGGACAGGGTGGGAGACCCAGTACTTC	CASSELYRTGWETQYF
many	TRBV24-1	TRBD2	TRBJ2-1	15	TGTGCCACCAGTGTCGGGATAGCGGGAGTTAATGAGCAGTTCTTC	CATSVGIAGVNEQFF
few	TRBV28	TRBD1	TRBJ2-1	15	TGTGCCAGCAGATCCCCCGGGACAGGGTTAAATGAGCAGTTCTTC	CASRSPGTGLNEQFF
NA	TRBV10-3	NA	TRBJ1-1	12	TGTGCCAGTTCCCTCCGTCACACTGAAGCTTTCTTT	CASSLRHTEAFF
many	TRBV12-5	NA	TRBJ2-2	13	TGTGCTAGTGGTTTGGTCCTTCCCGGGGAGCTGTTTTTT	CASGLVLPGELFF
few	TRBV2	NA	TRBJ1-1	12	TGTGCCAGCAATTTTAGGGTCTCTGAAGCTTTCTTT	CASNFRVSEAFF
many	TRBV12-3/TRBV12-4	NA	TRBJ2-1	15	TGTGCCAGCAGGAGAAGGGGAACAGGTTCCAATGAGCAGTTCTTC	CASRRRGTGSNEQFF
NA	TRBV2	NA	TRBJ2-7	14	TGTGCCAGCAGTGACGTAGCTACCACCTACGAGCAGTACTTC	CASSDVATTYEQYF
many	TRBV28	NA	TRBJ1-1	15	TGTGCCAGCAGTTTATGGCAGGGGAGGGGCACTGAAGCTTTCTTT	CASSLWQGRGTEAFF